These T cell receptor beta chains were read from a single sample in a study of OX40 agonist ivuxolimab in advanced cancers. Produced via immunoSEQ multiplex PCR; TCRdb's table is partial and in-frame only. The sample includes some 77,000 clones, around 92% of them seen just once. The sample here was CD4+ or CD8+ T cells sorted from blood, taken in a trial of the OX40 agonist ivuxolimab. These receptors came from an adult with an advanced solid tumor such as melanoma, head and neck, liver or kidney cancer. Each CDR3 is given with its conserved first and last residue. Fields, in order: clone size, V gene, J gene, D gene, CDR3 protein, CDR3 DNA. The D gene is left open where the match is weak. Clone size is shown for a subset of rows, as once, few, many or a class of expanded clone.

-	TRBV27	TRBJ2-2	-	CASSVRGGSSIGELFF	TGTGCCAGCAGTGTCAGGGGGGGGTCATCCATCGGGGAGCTGTTTTTT
once	TRBV14	TRBJ1-1	TRBD1	CASSQAGTENTEAFF	TGTGCCAGCAGCCAGGCGGGGACAGAGAACACTGAAGCTTTCTTT
-	TRBV2	TRBJ2-2	-	CASRSFGRSGTGSWELFF	TGTGCCAGCAGATCCTTTGGGCGAAGCGGCACGGGGTCGTGGGAGCTGTTTTTT
-	TRBV19	TRBJ1-1	-	CASSIDTLDTEAFF	TGTGCCAGTAGTATCGACACCTTGGATACTGAAGCTTTCTTT
-	TRBV9	TRBJ2-1	-	CASSAGAGSYNEQFF	TGTGCCAGCAGCGCTGGAGCGGGCTCCTACAATGAGCAGTTCTTC
-	TRBV7-8	TRBJ2-1	TRBD2	CASSLQERGGRYNEQFF	TGTGCCAGCAGCTTACAAGAGCGGGGGGGCCGGTACAATGAGCAGTTCTTC
-	TRBV7-8	TRBJ2-5	TRBD1	CASSLGLGGSETQYF	TGTGCCAGCAGCTTAGGGTTAGGGGGCTCAGAGACCCAGTACTTC
-	TRBV19	TRBJ2-1	TRBD2	CASRAGAYNEQFF	TGTGCCAGTAGGGCGGGGGCCTACAATGAGCAGTTCTTC
-	TRBV5-8	TRBJ2-7	-	CANPVGYEQYF	TGTGCCAATCCAGTGGGGTACGAGCAGTACTTC
-	TRBV7-9	TRBJ1-1	-	CASSSLQGRGDEAFF	TGTGCCAGCAGCTCTCTACAGGGACGCGGGGATGAAGCTTTCTTT
-	TRBV2	TRBJ2-7	TRBD1	CASNAGQGYEQYF	TGTGCCAGCAACGCGGGACAGGGTTACGAGCAGTACTTC
-	TRBV19	TRBJ2-1	-	CASSIGGPSYNEQFF	TGTGCCAGTAGTATCGGGGGCCCCTCCTACAATGAGCAGTTCTTC
-	TRBV5-1	TRBJ2-7	TRBD1	CASSFDRWTGAYEQYF	TGCGCCAGCAGCTTCGACCGATGGACAGGGGCCTACGAGCAGTACTTC
-	TRBV25-1	TRBJ1-5	-	CASKGLGEGNQPQHF	TGTGCCTCAAAAGGTCTGGGGGAGGGCAATCAGCCCCAGCATTTT
-	TRBV7-1	TRBJ2-5	-	CASSLATGMETQYF	TGTGCCAGCAGCTTAGCCACAGGGATGGAGACCCAGTACTTC
-	TRBV6-5	TRBJ2-7	TRBD2	CATWERGVREQYF	TGTGCCACCTGGGAGCGGGGGGTTCGTGAGCAGTACTTC
-	TRBV2	TRBJ1-3	TRBD1	CASSRFFEGASGNTIYF	TGTGCCAGCAGTCGATTTTTTGAGGGGGCCTCTGGAAACACCATATATTTT
once	TRBV4-3	TRBJ2-7	-	CASSQDGQYEQYF	TGCGCCAGCAGCCAAGACGGGCAGTACGAGCAGTACTTC
-	TRBV7-2	TRBJ2-7	TRBD1	CASSWGTGTYEQYF	TGTGCCAGCAGCTGGGGGACAGGCACCTACGAGCAGTACTTC
-	TRBV7-9	TRBJ2-7	TRBD1	CASRPTGLYEQYF	TGTGCCAGCAGGCCGACAGGGTTATACGAGCAGTACTTC
-	TRBV5-6	TRBJ1-1	-	CASRRAWGNTEAFF	TGTGCCAGCAGGAGAGCGTGGGGGAACACTGAAGCTTTCTTT
-	TRBV7-6	TRBJ2-5	-	CASSAGIQETQYF	TGTGCCAGCAGCGCCGGGATTCAAGAGACCCAGTACTTC
-	TRBV27	TRBJ2-1	-	CASSFSIRLDEQFF	TGTGCCAGCAGTTTTTCGATACGATTGGATGAGCAGTTCTTC